This T cell receptor (beta chain) was identified during a study of shared clonotypes between healthy human individuals. Study-wide background: Contributing individuals were a couple of females and three males aged 18 to 49. Study findings and constraints: When naive CD4 clonotypes were compared across a handful of donors, around 5% were shared.

From germline, CDR1 is LNHDA and CDR2 SQIVND (reference sequence). Trimming removed 5 bases at V and 3 bases at J, with 14 bases between. The CDR3 consists of 16 residues. Genomic DNA from each subset was divided evenly over several immunoSEQ plates. Profiling relied on immunoSEQ multiplex PCR, and the TCRdb table lists in-frame clones only, not all of them. The sample carries some 1 million clones, about 75% recorded once. On this clone itself: Its antigen is unknown.

Researchers partitioned CD4+ cells into CD45RA+ naive and CD45RA-negative memory subsets. Sequenced input: memory CD4+ T cells sorted from blood. Regarding subset: CD45RA-negative fraction. The V and J genes are TRBV19 and TRBJ2-6, with a weak D call TRBD1 (5 bases). This receptor was identified in a man aged 18 to 35 in good health. The CDR3, as DNA: TGTGCCAGTAGTTCCATCAGGGTTCGTGGGGCCAACGTCCTGACTTTC. Amino acid sequence: CASSSIRVRGANVLTF.